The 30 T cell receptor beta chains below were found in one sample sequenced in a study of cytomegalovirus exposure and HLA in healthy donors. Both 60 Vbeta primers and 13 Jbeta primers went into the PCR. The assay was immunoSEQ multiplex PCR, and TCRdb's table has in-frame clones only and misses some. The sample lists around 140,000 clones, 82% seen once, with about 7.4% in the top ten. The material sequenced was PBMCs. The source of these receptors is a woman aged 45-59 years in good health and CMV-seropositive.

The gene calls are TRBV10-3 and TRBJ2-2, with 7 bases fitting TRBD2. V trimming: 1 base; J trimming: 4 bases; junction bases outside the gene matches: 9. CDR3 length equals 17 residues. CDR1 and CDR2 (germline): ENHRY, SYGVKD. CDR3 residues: CAISELGTTGGTGELFF. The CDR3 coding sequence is TGTGCCATCAGTGAGTTGGGGACTACCGGGGGCACCGGGGAGCTGTTTTTT.

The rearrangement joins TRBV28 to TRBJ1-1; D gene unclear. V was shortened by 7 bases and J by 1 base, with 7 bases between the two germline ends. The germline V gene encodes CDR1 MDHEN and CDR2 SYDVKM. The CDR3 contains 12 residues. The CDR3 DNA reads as TGTGCCAGCAATACGGGGAACACTGAAGCTTTCTTT. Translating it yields CASNTGNTEAFF.

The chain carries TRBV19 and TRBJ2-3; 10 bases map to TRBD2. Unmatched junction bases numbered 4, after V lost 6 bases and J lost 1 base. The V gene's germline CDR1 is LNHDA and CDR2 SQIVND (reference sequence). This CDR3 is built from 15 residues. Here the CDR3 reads CASRRSGGGTDTQYF. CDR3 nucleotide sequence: TGTGCCAGTAGACGAAGCGGGGGGGGCACAGATACGCAGTATTTT.

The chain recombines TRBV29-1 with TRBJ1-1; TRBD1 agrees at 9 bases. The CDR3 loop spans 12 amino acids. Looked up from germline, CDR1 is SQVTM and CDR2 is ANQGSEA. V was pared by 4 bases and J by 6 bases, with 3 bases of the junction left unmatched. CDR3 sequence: CSVAQGAAEAFF. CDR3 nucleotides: TGCAGCGTTGCACAGGGGGCAGCTGAAGCTTTCTTT.

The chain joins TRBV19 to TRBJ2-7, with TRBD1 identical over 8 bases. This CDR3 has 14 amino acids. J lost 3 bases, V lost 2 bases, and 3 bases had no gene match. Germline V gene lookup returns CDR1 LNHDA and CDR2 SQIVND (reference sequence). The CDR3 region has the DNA TGTGCCAGTAGTATAACAGGGGGGCACTACGAGCAGTACTTC. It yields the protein CASSITGGHYEQYF.

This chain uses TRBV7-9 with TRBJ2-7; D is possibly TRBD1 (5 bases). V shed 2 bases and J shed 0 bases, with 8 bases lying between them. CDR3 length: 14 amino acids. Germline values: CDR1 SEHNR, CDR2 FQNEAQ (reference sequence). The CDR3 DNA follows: TGTGCCAGCAGCTTATCAGGGAACTCCTACGAGCAGTACTTC. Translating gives CASSLSGNSYEQYF.

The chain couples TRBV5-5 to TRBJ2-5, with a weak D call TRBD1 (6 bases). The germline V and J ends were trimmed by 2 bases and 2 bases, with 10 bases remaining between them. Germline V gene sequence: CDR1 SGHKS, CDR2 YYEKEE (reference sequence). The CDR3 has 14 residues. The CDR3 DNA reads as TGTGCCAGCAGCTTCGGTGACAGGCAAGAGACCCAGTACTTC. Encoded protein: CASSFGDRQETQYF.

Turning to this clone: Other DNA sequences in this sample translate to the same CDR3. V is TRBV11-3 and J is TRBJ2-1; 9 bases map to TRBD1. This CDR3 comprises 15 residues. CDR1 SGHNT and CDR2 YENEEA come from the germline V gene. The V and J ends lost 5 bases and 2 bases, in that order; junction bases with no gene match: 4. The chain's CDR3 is CASSPRTGAYNEQFF. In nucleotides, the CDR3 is TGTGCCAGCAGCCCTCGGACAGGGGCCTACAATGAGCAGTTCTTC.

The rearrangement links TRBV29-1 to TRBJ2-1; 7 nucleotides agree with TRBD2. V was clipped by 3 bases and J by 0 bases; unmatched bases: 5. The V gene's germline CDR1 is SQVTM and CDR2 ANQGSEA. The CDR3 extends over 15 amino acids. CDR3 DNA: TGCAGCGTTGACCCGGCTAGCGGCTCCTACAATGAGCAGTTCTTC. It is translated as CSVDPASGSYNEQFF.

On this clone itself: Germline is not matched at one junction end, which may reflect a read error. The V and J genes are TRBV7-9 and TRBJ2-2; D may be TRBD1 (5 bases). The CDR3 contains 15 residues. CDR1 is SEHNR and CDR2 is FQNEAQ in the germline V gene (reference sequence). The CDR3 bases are TGTTCCAGCAGCAGAAACCAGGGTTTAGTCGGGGAGCTGTTTTTT. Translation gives CSSSRNQGLVGELFF.

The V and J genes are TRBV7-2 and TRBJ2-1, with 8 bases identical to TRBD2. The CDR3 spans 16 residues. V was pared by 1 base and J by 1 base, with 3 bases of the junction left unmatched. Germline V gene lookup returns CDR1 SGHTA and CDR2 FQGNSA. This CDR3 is CASSLGAGGSYNEQFF. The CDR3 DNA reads TGTGCCAGCAGCTTAGGGGCGGGGGGTTCCTACAATGAGCAGTTCTTC.

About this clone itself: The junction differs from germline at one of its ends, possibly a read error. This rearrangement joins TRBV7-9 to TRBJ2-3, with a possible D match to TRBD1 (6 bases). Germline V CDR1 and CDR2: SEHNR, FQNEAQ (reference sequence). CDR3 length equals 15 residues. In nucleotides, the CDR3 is TGTTCCAGCAGCTCAGGACAGTTTAGCACAGATACGCAGTATTTT. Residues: CSSSSGQFSTDTQYF.

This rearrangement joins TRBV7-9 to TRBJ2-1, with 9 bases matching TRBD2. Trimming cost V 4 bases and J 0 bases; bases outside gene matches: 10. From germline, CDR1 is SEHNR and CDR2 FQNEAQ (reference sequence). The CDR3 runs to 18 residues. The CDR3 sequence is CASSSRSPSGTSYNEQFF. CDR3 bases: TGTGCCAGCAGCTCGCGCTCCCCTAGCGGGACCTCCTACAATGAGCAGTTCTTC.

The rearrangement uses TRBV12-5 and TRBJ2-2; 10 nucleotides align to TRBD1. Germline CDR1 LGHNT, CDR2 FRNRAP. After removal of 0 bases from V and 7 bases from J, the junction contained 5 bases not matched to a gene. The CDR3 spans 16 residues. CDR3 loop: CASGLVRDRGLGELFF. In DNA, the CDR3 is TGTGCTAGTGGTTTGGTTCGGGACAGGGGACTCGGGGAGCTGTTTTTT. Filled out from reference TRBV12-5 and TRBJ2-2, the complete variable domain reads DARVTQTPRHKVTEMGQEVTMRCQPILGHNTVFWYRQTMMQGLELLAYFRNRAPLDDSGMPKDRFSAEMPDATLATLKIQPSEPRDSAVYFCASGLVRDRGLGELFFGEGSRLTVL.

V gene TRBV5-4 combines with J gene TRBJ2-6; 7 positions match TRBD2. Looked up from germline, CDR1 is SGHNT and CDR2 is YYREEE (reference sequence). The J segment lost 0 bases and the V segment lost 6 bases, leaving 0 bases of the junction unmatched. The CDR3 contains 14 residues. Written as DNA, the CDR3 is TGTGCCAGCACTAGCGGCTCTGGGGCCAACGTCCTGACTTTC. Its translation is CASTSGSGANVLTF.

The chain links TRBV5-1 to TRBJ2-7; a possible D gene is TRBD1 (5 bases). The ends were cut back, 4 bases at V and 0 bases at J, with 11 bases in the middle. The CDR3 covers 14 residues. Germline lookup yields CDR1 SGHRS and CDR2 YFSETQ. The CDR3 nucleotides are TGCGCCAGCAGCCAGGGTGTGGACTCCTACGAGCAGTACTTC. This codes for CASSQGVDSYEQYF.

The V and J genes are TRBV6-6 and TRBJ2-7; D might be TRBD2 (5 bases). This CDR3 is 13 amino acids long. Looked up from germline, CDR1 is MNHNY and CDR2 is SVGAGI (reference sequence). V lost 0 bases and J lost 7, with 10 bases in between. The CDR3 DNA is TGTGCCAGCAGTTACTCTGAACCGGGGGAGCAGTACTTC. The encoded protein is CASSYSEPGEQYF.

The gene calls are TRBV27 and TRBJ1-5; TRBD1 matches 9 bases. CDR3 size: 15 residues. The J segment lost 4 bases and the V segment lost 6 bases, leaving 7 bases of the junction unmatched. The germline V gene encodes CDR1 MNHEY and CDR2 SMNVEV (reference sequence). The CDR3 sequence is CASSPYGQGNQPQHF. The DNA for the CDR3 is TGTGCCAGCAGCCCTTACGGACAGGGGAATCAGCCCCAGCATTTT.

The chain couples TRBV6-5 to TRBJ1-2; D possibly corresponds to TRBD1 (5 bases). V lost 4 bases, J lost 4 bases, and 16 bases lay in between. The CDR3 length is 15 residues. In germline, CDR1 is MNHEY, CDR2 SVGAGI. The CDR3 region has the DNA TGTGCCAGCAGTTCGCCGGGGGTCCTATTCTATGGCTACACCTTC. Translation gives CASSSPGVLFYGYTF.

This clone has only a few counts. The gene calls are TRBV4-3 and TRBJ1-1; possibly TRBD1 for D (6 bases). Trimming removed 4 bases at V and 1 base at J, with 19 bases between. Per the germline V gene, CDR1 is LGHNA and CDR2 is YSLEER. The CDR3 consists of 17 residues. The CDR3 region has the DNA TGCGCCAGCAGCCGAAACTTGGGGGGGCTGGGGAACACTGAAGCTTTCTTT. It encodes CASSRNLGGLGNTEAFF.

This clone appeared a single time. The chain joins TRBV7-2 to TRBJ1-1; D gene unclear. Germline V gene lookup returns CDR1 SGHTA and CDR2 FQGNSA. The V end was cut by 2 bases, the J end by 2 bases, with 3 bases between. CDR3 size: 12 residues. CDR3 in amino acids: CASSLYNTEAFF. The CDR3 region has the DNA TGTGCCAGCAGCTTATATAACACTGAAGCTTTCTTT. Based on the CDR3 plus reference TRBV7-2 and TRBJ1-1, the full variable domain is GAGVSQSPSNKVTEKGKDVELRCDPISGHTALYWYRQSLGQGLEFLIYFQGNSAPDKSGLPSDRFSAERTGGSVSTLTIQRTQQEDSAVYLCASSLYNTEAFFGQGTRLTVV.

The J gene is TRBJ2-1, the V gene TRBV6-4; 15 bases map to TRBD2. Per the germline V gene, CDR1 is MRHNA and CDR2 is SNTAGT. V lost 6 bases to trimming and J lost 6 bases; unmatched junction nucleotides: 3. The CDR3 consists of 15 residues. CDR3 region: CASSGLAGGFNEQFF. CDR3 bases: TGTGCCAGCAGCGGACTAGCGGGAGGGTTCAATGAGCAGTTCTTC.

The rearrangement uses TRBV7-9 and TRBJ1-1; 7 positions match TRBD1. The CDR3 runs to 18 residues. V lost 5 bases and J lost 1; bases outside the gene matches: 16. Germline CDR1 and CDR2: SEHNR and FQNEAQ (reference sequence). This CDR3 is CASSRSFTTGKENTEAFF. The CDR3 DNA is TGTGCCAGCAGCCGCTCATTCACGACAGGGAAGGAGAACACTGAAGCTTTCTTT.

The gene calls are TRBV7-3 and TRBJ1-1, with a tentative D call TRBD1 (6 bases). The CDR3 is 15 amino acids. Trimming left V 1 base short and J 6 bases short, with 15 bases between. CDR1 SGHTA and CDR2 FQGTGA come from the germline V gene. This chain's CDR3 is CASSLMGHGQSEAFF. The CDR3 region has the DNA TGTGCCAGCAGCTTAATGGGACATGGACAGTCTGAAGCTTTCTTT.

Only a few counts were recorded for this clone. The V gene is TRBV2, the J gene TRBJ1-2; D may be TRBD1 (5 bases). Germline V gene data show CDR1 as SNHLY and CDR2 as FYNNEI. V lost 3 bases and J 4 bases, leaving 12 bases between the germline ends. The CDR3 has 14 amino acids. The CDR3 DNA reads TGTGCCAGCAGTGAGCAGGGCGATGGCTATGGCTACACCTTC. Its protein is CASSEQGDGYGYTF.

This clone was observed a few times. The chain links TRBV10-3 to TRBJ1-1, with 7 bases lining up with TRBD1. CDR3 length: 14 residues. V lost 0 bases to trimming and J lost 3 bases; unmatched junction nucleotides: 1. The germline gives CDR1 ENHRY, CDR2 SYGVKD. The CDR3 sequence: CAISESTGDTEAFF. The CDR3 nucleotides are TGTGCCATCAGTGAGTCAACAGGGGACACTGAAGCTTTCTTT.

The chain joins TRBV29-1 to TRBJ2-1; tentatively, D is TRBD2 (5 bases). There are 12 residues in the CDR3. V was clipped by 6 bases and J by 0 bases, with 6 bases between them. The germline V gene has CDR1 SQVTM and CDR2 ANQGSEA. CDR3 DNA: TGCAGCGTGGACTTCTCCTACAATGAGCAGTTCTTC. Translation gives CSVDFSYNEQFF.

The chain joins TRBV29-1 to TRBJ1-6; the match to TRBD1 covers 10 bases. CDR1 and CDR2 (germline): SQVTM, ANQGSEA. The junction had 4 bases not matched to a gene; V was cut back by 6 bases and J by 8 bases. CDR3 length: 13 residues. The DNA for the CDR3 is TGCAGCGTAGGACAGGGGGGCGATTCACCCCTCCACTTT. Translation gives CSVGQGGDSPLHF.

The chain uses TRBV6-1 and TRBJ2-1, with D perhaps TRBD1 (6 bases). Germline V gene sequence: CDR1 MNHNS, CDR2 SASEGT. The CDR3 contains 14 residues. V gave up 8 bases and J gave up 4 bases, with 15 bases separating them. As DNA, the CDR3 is TGTGCCAGCGGACGGGACATGACGTACAATGAGCAGTTCTTC. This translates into CASGRDMTYNEQFF.

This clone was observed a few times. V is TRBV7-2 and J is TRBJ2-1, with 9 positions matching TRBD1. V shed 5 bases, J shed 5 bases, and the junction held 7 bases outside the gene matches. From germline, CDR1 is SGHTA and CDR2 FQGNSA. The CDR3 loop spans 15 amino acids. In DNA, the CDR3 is TGTGCCAGCAGCCCTCAGGGACAGGGAAACAATGAGCAGTTCTTC. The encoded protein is CASSPQGQGNNEQFF. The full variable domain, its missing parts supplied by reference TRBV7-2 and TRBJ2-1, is GAGVSQSPSNKVTEKGKDVELRCDPISGHTALYWYRQSLGQGLEFLIYFQGNSAPDKSGLPSDRFSAERTGGSVSTLTIQRTQQEDSAVYLCASSPQGQGNNEQFFGPGTRLTVL.